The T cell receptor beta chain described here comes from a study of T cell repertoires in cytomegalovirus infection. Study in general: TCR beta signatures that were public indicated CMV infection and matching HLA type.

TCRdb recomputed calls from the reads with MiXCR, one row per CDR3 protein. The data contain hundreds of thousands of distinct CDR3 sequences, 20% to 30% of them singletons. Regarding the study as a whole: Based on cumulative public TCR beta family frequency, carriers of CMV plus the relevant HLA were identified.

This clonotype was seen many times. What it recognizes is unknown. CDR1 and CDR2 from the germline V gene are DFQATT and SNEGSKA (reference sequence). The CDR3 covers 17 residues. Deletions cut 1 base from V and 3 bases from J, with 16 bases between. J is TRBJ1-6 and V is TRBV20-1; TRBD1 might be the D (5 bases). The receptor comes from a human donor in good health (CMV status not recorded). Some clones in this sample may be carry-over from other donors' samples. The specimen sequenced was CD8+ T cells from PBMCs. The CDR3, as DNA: TGCAGTGCTAGAGGAGGCGAGGGGCCGATCTATAATTCACCCCTCCACTTT. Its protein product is CSARGGEGPIYNSPLHF.